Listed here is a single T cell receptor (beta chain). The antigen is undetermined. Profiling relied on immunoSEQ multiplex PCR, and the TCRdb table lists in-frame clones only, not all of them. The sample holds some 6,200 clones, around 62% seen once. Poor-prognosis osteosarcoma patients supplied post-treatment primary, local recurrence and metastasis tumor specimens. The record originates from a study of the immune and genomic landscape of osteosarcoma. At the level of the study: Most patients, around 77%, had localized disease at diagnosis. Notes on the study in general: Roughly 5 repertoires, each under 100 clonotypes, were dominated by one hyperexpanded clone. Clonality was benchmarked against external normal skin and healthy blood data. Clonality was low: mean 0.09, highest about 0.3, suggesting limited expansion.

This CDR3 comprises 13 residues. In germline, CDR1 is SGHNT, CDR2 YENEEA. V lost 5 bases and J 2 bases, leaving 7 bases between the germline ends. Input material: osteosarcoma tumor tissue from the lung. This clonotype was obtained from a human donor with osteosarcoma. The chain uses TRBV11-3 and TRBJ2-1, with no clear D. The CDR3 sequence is CASSRPPYNEQFF. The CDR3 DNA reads TGTGCCAGCAGCCGGCCCCCCTACAATGAGCAGTTCTTC.